These 25 T cell receptor beta chains share one sample of origin, sequenced in a study of control samples from healthy donors and cancer patients. Only in-frame clones appear in the TCRdb table, and some are missing; sequencing was by immunoSEQ multiplex PCR. The sample consists of under 55,000 clones, 80% of them appearing once. The sample consisted of blood. Receptors were obtained from a man in his 70s in good health.

The chain combines TRBV5-5 with TRBJ2-7, with 7 bases that match TRBD2. The V and J ends lost 0 bases and 2 bases, in that order; junction bases with no gene match: 8. CDR1 and CDR2 from the germline V gene are SGHKS and YYEKEE (reference sequence). The CDR3 consists of 16 residues. The CDR3 coding sequence is TGTGCCAGCAGCTTGGCGGGGGGACTACCTACCTACGAGCAGTACTTC. Amino acid sequence: CASSLAGGLPTYEQYF.

The chain couples TRBV3-1 (or the pseudogene TRBV3-2) to TRBJ2-5; TRBD2 matches 7 bases. This CDR3 contains 18 residues. The germline V gene encodes CDR1 LGHDT and CDR2 YNNKEL (reference sequence). The trim removed 0 bases at V and 1 base at J, leaving 11 bases unmatched. CDR3 residues: CASSQDPRGGPSQETQYF. DNA of the CDR3: TGTGCCAGCAGCCAAGATCCCCGCGGGGGACCCTCCCAAGAGACCCAGTACTTC.

V usage is TRBV30 and J usage is TRBJ1-2, with TRBD1 matching over 7 bases. The junction had 6 bases not matched to a gene; V was cut back by 2 bases and J by 9 bases. The germline V gene encodes CDR1 GTSNPN and CDR2 SVGIG (reference sequence). This CDR3 has 12 residues. The CDR3 spells CAWSRDSGSYTF. Written as DNA, the CDR3 is TGTGCCTGGAGTAGGGACAGCGGAAGCTACACCTTC.

This chain joins TRBV6-4 and TRBJ2-1; 9 positions agree with TRBD1. The CDR3 totals 14 residues. The V segment lost 3 bases and the J segment 4 bases; nucleotides outside the gene matches: 1. Per the germline V gene, CDR1 is MRHNA and CDR2 is SNTAGT. CDR3 DNA sequence: TGTGCCAGCAGTGAAGGGACAGGGTACAATGAGCAGTTCTTC. This sequence encodes CASSEGTGYNEQFF.

The chain recombines TRBV29-1 with TRBJ1-4, with D maybe TRBD1 (6 bases). The CDR3 has 12 amino acids. V was cut by 7 bases and J by 7 bases, with 13 bases left in between. Germline loops: CDR1 SQVTM, CDR2 ANQGSEA. CDR3 protein: CSGAWTVEKLFF. The CDR3, as DNA: TGCAGCGGGGCATGGACAGTTGAAAAACTGTTTTTT.

This rearrangement joins TRBV5-6 to TRBJ2-3; a weak D match, TRBD2 (5 bases). CDR3 length equals 15 residues. CDR1 and CDR2 from the germline V gene are SGHDT and YYEEEE. Trimming pared 4 bases from V and 5 bases from J, leaving 17 bases between. CDR3 residues: CASSPTRARGDTQYF. CDR3 nucleotides: TGTGCCAGCAGCCCGACTCGAGCTCGGGGAGATACGCAGTATTTT.

CDR3 sequence (DNA): TGTGCCAGCCTAGATCCAATCCCGACAGATACGCAGTATTTT. Encoded protein: CASLDPIPTDTQYF. The J gene is TRBJ2-3, the V gene TRBV2; no definite D call. The CDR3 totals 14 residues. V was pared by 8 bases and J by 3 bases, with 15 bases between. Germline loops: CDR1 SNHLY, CDR2 FYNNEI.

This clone is categorized as medium-sized. V usage is TRBV3-1 (or the pseudogene TRBV3-2) and J usage is TRBJ2-7; D may be TRBD1 (6 bases). Germline-derived CDR1 and CDR2 are LGHDT and YNNKEL (reference sequence). The CDR3 spans 14 residues. Trimming took 4 bases from V and 2 from J, leaving 12 bases between them. The CDR3 region has the DNA TGTGCCAGCAGCCTCGGGACACTTACCTACGAGCAGTACTTC. The encoded protein is CASSLGTLTYEQYF.

The V and J genes are TRBV5-1 and TRBJ2-5; the match to TRBD2 covers 10 bases. V shed 0 bases, J shed 4 bases, and the junction held 6 bases outside the gene matches. CDR3 length equals 16 residues. Germline V gives CDR1 SGHRS, CDR2 YFSETQ. CDR3 sequence (DNA): TGCGCCAGCAGCTTGGACAGCGGGGGGGCAGCAGAGACCCAGTACTTC. Translated, it gives CASSLDSGGAAETQYF.

The chain employs TRBV7-8 and TRBJ1-1, with D perhaps TRBD1 (6 bases). V lost 2 bases and J 4 bases, leaving 11 bases between the germline ends. The germline V gene encodes CDR1 SGHVS and CDR2 FQNEAQ. CDR3 length: 14 residues. The chain's CDR3 is CASSLRDTPTEAFF. DNA for the CDR3: TGTGCCAGCAGCTTAAGGGACACCCCCACTGAAGCTTTCTTT.

The rearrangement joins TRBV5-4 to TRBJ1-6; D might be TRBD1 (6 bases). V lost 5 bases and J lost 5, with 11 bases in between. The germline CDR1 and CDR2 sequences are SGHNT and YYREEE (reference sequence). The CDR3 covers 14 residues. The CDR3 DNA follows: TGTGCCAGCAGTTTCGACAGGAATAATTCACCCCTCCACTTT. Residues: CASSFDRNNSPLHF.

The rearrangement links TRBV28 to TRBJ2-7; D uncertain. CDR1 and CDR2 from the germline V gene are MDHEN and SYDVKM. V lost 5 bases, J lost 3 bases, and 5 bases lay in between. This CDR3 region has 11 residues. The CDR3: CASSTDYEQYF. The CDR3 region has the DNA TGTGCCAGCAGTACAGACTACGAGCAGTACTTC. The full variable domain, in which reference TRBV28 and TRBJ2-7 provide the parts outside the CDR3, is DVKVTQSSRYLVKRTGEKVFLECVQDMDHENMFWYRQDPGLGLRLIYFSYDVKMKEKGDIPEGYSVSREKKERFSLILESASTNQTSMYLCASSTDYEQYFGPGTRLTVT.

This sequence joins TRBV30 and TRBJ2-1, with TRBD2 identical over 11 bases. Germline V gene lookup returns CDR1 GTSNPN and CDR2 SVGIG (reference sequence). The CDR3 totals 16 residues. After removal of 1 base from V and 6 bases from J, the junction contained 8 bases not matched to a gene. The CDR3 sequence is CAWSDLAGGAVNEQFF. CDR3 nucleotide sequence: TGTGCCTGGAGTGATCTAGCGGGAGGTGCCGTCAATGAGCAGTTCTTC.

The genes are TRBV10-3 and TRBJ2-1, with 9 bases aligning to TRBD2. There are 14 residues in the CDR3. The germline gives CDR1 ENHRY, CDR2 SYGVKD. The V and J ends lost 7 bases and 8 bases, in that order; junction bases with no gene match: 9. The CDR3 coding sequence is TGTGCCATCACACGTTCGGCTAGCGGGGATGAGCAGTTCTTC. Translated, it gives CAITRSASGDEQFF.

This chain connects TRBV6-6 to TRBJ1-2, with 7 bases aligning to TRBD1. Germline V gene data show CDR1 as MNHNY and CDR2 as SVGAGI (reference sequence). V shed 6 bases, J shed 7 bases, and the junction held 11 bases outside the gene matches. The CDR3 extends over 14 amino acids. DNA for the CDR3: TGTGCCAGCAGCGCCAGGGGGGTATCGGGTGGCTACACCTTC. It translates to CASSARGVSGGYTF.

The V call is TRBV5-1, the J call TRBJ2-3; a possible D gene is TRBD2 (5 bases). The CDR3 is 14 residues long. V was pared by 3 bases and J by 0 bases, with 8 bases between. CDR1 and CDR2 (germline): SGHRS, YFSETQ. Here the CDR3 reads CASSWRTSTDTQYF. CDR3 sequence (DNA): TGCGCCAGCAGCTGGAGGACTAGCACAGATACGCAGTATTTT.

The rearrangement joins TRBV18 to TRBJ1-1, with TRBD1 as a possible D gene (5 bases). Trimming shortened V by 3 bases and J by 3 bases, and 11 bases separated the two germline ends. The length of the CDR3 is 14 residues. CDR1 KGHSH and CDR2 LQKENI come from the germline V gene. In nucleotides, the CDR3 is TGTGCCAGCTCACCTCTACAGGAGGACACTGAAGCTTTCTTT. This encodes CASSPLQEDTEAFF.

The genes are TRBV5-1 and TRBJ1-1; D remains ambiguous. V was pared by 6 bases and J by 5 bases, with 14 bases between. From germline, CDR1 is SGHRS and CDR2 YFSETQ. The CDR3 spans 13 residues. CDR3: CASTSSGGTEAFF. Written as DNA, the CDR3 is TGCGCCAGCACTTCCTCAGGAGGGACTGAAGCTTTCTTT.

The chain links TRBV5-8 to TRBJ1-4; tentative D call: TRBD1 (6 bases). The length of the CDR3 is 15 residues. The V gene's germline CDR1 is SGHTS and CDR2 YDEGEE. With 6 bases removed from V and 7 bases from J, the gap between germline ends came to 19 bases. Written as DNA, the CDR3 is TGTGCCAGCAACGACGGGCAGGGGAGGTTTGAAAAACTGTTTTTT. Protein: CASNDGQGRFEKLFF.

The V gene is TRBV7-9, the J gene TRBJ2-1; 7 nucleotides line up with TRBD2. Trimming at V came to 3 bases and at J to 5 bases, leaving 4 bases not matched to a gene. The germline gives CDR1 SEHNR, CDR2 FQNEAQ (reference sequence). The CDR3 contains 14 residues. CDR3 residues: CASSFRTRNNEQFF. CDR3 coding DNA: TGTGCCAGCAGCTTTCGGACTAGAAACAATGAGCAGTTCTTC.

Remarks on this clone: Germline and junction disagree at one end, which may indicate a read error. This chain links TRBV28 with TRBJ1-6; no clear D. Germline CDR1 MDHEN, CDR2 SYDVKM. The CDR3 is made up of 14 amino acids. In nucleotides, the CDR3 is TGTGCCAGCAGTTTGTTTTCCTATAATTCACCCCCCCACTTT. Its translation is CASSLFSYNSPPHF.

The V and J genes are TRBV20-1 and TRBJ1-1; D is ambiguous. This CDR3 has 14 residues. Trimming shortened V by 3 bases and J by 7 bases, and 18 bases separated the two germline ends. The germline V gene encodes CDR1 DFQATT and CDR2 SNEGSKA (reference sequence). CDR3 sequence reads: CSASALWRRGEAFF. The CDR3 bases are TGCAGTGCTAGTGCTTTATGGCGGCGGGGTGAAGCTTTCTTT.

J is TRBJ2-5 and V is TRBV6-1; D gene unclear. Trimming pared 4 bases from V and 4 bases from J, leaving 19 bases between. This CDR3 region has 16 residues. The germline CDR1 and CDR2 sequences are MNHNS and SASEGT. CDR3 amino acids: CASSGPSLRPRETQYF. The CDR3 coding sequence is TGTGCCAGCAGTGGGCCATCCTTACGACCGAGAGAGACCCAGTACTTC.

The J gene is TRBJ2-3, the V gene TRBV6-5; TRBD2 might be the D (6 bases). V was trimmed by 2 bases and J by 3 bases, leaving 12 bases between them. The germline CDR1 and CDR2 sequences are MNHEY and SVGAGI. This CDR3 region has 15 residues. The CDR3 loop reads CASSYLRGFTDTQYF. The CDR3 DNA is TGTGCCAGCAGTTACCTTCGGGGGTTTACAGATACGCAGTATTTT.

V usage is TRBV6-5 and J usage is TRBJ2-3, with 9 bases that match TRBD1. The CDR3 consists of 14 residues. The junction had 4 bases not matched to a gene; V was cut back by 5 bases and J by 4 bases. The germline V gene encodes CDR1 MNHEY and CDR2 SVGAGI. Here the CDR3 DNA reads TGTGCCAGCAGTATAAGGACAGGGGCAGATACGCAGTATTTT. Protein sequence: CASSIRTGADTQYF.